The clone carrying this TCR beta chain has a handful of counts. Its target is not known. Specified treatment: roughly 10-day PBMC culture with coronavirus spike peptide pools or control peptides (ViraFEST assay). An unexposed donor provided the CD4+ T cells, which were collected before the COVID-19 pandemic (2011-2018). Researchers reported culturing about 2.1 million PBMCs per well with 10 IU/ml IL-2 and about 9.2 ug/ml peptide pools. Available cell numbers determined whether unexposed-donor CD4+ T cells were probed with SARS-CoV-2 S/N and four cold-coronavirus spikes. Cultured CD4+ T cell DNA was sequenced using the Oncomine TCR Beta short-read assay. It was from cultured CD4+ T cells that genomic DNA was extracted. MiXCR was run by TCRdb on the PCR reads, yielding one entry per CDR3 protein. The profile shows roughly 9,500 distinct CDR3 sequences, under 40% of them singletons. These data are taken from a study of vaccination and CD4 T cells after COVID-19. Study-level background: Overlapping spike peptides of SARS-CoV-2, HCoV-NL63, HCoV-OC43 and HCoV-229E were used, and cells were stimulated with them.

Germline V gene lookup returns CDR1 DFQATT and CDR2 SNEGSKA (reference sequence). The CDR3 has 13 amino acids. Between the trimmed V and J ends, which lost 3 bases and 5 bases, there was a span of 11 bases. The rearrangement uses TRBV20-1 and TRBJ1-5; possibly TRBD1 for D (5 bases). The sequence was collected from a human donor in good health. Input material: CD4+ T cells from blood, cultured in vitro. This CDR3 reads CSASAGRDQPQHF. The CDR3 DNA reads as TGCAGTGCTAGCGCTGGCAGGGATCAGCCCCAGCATTTT.